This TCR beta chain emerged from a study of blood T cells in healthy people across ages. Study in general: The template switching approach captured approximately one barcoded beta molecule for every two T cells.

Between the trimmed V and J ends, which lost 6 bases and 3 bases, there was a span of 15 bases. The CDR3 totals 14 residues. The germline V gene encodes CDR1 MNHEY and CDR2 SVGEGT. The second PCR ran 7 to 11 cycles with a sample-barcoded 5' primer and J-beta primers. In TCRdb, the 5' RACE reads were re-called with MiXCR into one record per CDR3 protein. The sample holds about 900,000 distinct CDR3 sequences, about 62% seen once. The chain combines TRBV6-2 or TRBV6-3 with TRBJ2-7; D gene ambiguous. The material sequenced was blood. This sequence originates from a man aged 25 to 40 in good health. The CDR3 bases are TGTGCCAGCAGAACATTGGGTGGCCTCTACGAGCAGTACTTC. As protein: CASRTLGGLYEQYF.